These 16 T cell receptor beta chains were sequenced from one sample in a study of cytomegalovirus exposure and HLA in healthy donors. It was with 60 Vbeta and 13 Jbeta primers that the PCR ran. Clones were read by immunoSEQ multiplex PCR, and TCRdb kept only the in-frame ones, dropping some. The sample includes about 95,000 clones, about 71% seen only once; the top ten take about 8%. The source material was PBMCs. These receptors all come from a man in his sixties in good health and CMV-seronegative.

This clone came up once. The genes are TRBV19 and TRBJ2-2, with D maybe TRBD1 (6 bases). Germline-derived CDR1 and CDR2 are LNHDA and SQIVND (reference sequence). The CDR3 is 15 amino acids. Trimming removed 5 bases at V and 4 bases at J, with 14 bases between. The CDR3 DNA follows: TGTGCCAGTAGTGGGGGCAGCTTTTTCACCGGGGAGCTGTTTTTT. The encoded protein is CASSGGSFFTGELFF.

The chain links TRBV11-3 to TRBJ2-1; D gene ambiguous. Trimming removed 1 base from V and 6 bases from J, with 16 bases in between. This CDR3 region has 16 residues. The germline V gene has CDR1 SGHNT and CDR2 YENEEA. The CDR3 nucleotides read TGTGCCAGCAGCTTAGGCGGTAGCCTCTCGGTCAATGAGCAGTTCTTC. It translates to CASSLGGSLSVNEQFF.

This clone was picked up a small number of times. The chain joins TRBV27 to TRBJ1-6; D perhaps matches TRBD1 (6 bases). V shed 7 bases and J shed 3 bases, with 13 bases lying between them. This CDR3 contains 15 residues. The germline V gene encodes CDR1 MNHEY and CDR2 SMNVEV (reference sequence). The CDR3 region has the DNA TGTGCCAGCACGGGAGGGGGGATCTATAATTCACCCCTCCACTTT. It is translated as CASTGGGIYNSPLHF.

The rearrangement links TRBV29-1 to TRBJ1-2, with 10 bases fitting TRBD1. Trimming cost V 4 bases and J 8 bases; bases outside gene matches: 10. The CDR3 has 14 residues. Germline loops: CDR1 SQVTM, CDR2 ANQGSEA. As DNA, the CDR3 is TGCAGCGTTGGGAACCGGGACAGGGGCAGGGGCTACACCTTC. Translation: CSVGNRDRGRGYTF.

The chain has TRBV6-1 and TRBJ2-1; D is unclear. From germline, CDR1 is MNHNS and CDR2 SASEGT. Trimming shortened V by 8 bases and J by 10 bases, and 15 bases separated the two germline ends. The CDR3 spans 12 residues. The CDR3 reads CASGNYEEEQFF. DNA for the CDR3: TGTGCCAGCGGAAACTACGAGGAGGAGCAGTTCTTC.

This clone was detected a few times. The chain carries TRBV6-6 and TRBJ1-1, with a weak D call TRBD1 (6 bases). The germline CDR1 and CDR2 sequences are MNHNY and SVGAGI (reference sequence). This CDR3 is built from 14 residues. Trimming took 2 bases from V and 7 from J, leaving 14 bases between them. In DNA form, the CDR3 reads TGTGCCAGCAGTTACGACGGACAGACCGTTGAAGCTTTCTTT. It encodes CASSYDGQTVEAFF.

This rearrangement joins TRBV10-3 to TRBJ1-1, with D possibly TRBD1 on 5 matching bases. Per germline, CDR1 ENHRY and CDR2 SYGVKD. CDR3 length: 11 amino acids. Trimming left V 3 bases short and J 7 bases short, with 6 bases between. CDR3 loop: CAISERGEAFF. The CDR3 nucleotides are TGTGCCATCAGTGAAAGGGGTGAAGCTTTCTTT.

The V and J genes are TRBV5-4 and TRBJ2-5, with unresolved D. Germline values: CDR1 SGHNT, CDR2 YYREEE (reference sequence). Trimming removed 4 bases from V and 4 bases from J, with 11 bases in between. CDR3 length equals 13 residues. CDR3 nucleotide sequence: TGTGCCAGCAGCCTCCTGAGAACAGAGACCCAGTACTTC. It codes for CASSLLRTETQYF.

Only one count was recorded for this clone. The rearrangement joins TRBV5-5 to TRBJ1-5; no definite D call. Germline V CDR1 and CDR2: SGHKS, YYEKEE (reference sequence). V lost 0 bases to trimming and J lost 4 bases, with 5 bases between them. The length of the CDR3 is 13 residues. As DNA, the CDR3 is TGTGCCAGCAGCTTGGGTGCGAATCAGCCCCAGCATTTT. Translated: CASSLGANQPQHF.

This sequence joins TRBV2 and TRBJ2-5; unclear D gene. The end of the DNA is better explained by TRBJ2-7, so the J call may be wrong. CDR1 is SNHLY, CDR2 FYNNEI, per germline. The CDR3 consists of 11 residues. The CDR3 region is CASSASSEQYF. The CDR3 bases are TGTGCCAGCAGCGCCTCTAGCGAGCAGTACTTC.

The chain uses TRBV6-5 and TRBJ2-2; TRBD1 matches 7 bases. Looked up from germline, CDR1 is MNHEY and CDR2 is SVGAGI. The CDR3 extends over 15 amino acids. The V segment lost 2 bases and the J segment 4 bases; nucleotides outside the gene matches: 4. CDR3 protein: CASSYANRGTGELFF. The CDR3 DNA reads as TGTGCCAGCAGTTACGCCAACAGGGGCACCGGGGAGCTGTTTTTT.

The CDR3 DNA reads TGTGCCAGCAGTCGGGTCCGGCAGAGCACAGATACGCAGTATTTT. This gives the protein CASSRVRQSTDTQYF. V is TRBV28 and J is TRBJ2-3; no reliable D call. The CDR3 is 15 amino acids. Trimming removed 5 bases from V and 0 bases from J, with 12 bases in between. CDR1 is MDHEN, CDR2 SYDVKM, per germline.

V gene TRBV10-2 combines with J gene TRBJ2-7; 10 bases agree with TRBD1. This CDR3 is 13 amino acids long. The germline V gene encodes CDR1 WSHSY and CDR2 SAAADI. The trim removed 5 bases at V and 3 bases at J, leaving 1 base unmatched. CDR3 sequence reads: CASSRTGGYEQYF. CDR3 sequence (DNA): TGCGCCAGCAGTAGGACAGGGGGCTACGAGCAGTACTTC.

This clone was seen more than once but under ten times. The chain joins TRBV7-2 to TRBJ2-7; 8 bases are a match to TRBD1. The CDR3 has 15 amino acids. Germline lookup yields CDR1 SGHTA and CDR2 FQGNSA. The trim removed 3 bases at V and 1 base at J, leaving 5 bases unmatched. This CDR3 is CASSFGDRSSYEQYF. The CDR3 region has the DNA TGTGCCAGCAGCTTTGGGGACAGGAGTTCCTACGAGCAGTACTTC.

In DNA, the CDR3 is TGTGCCAGCAGCTCCTCAAGTGGGGGAGTCAGGGGGCAAGCTTTCTTT. As protein: CASSSSSGGVRGQAFF. The chain employs TRBV7-9 and TRBJ1-1; TRBD1 aligns across 8 bases. With 4 bases clipped from V and 9 bases from J, the junction kept 16 bases outside the gene matches. Germline V gives CDR1 SEHNR, CDR2 FQNEAQ (reference sequence). There are 16 residues in the CDR3.

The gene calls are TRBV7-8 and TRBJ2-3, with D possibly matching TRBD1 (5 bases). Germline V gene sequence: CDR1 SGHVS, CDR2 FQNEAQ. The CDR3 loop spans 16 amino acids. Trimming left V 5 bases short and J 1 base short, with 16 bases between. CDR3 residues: CASSVRVGSRTDTQYF. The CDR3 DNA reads TGTGCCAGCAGCGTCAGGGTCGGCTCCCGCACAGATACGCAGTATTTT.